These 15 T cell receptor beta chains came from one sample sequenced in a study of shared clonotypes between healthy human individuals. The table came from immunoSEQ multiplex PCR; TCRdb's copy has only in-frame clones and leaves some out. The table has over 2 million clones, about 95% seen once; the top ten hold more than 0.1%. The sequenced material came from naive CD4+ T cells sorted from blood. Subset: CD45RA+ positively selected. All receptors derive from a man younger than 35 in good health.

This clone came up once. Mismatch with germline at one junction end may stem from a read error. At the DNA level, this CDR3 is encoded by other sequences in the same sample as well. The chain carries TRBV5-1 and TRBJ1-2; 7 bases match TRBD1. CDR3 length: 13 residues. Germline loops: CDR1 SGHRS, CDR2 YFSETQ. DNA of the CDR3: TGCGCCAGCAGTTTGGACAGGTCCTATGGCTACACCTTC. Residues: CASSLDRSYGYTF.

The rearrangement uses TRBV5-1 and TRBJ1-5; no firm D call. There are 14 residues in the CDR3. Germline CDR1 is SGHRS and CDR2 is YFSETQ. V lost 2 bases and J lost 7, with 13 bases in between. CDR3 residues: CASSFSGMEQPQHF. The CDR3 nucleotides read TGCGCCAGCAGCTTTTCGGGGATGGAGCAGCCCCAGCATTTT.

This chain's CDR3 is CASSAGTGRNSPLHF. Here the CDR3 DNA reads TGTGCCAGCAGTGCCGGGACAGGGCGTAATTCACCCCTCCACTTT. The rearrangement links TRBV6-5 to TRBJ1-6, with TRBD1 matching 9 bases. CDR3 length: 15 amino acids. V was clipped by 5 bases and J by 6 bases; unmatched bases: 5. The germline V gene encodes CDR1 MNHEY and CDR2 SVGAGI.

The J gene is TRBJ2-5, the V gene TRBV7-2; D unclear. The V end was cut by 5 bases, the J end by 2 bases, with 15 bases between. In germline, CDR1 is SGHTA, CDR2 FQGNSA. The CDR3 covers 15 residues. The CDR3 reads CASSPNFVWQETQYF. Written as DNA, the CDR3 is TGTGCCAGCAGCCCCAATTTTGTGTGGCAAGAGACCCAGTACTTC.

This clone was seen only once. The chain combines TRBV28 with TRBJ1-1; 8 nucleotides line up with TRBD1. Germline V gene sequence: CDR1 MDHEN, CDR2 SYDVKM. The junction had 9 bases not matched to a gene; V was cut back by 5 bases and J by 4 bases. This CDR3 has 15 amino acids. CDR3 loop: CASSAQGGSGTEAFF. The DNA for the CDR3 is TGTGCCAGCAGTGCACAGGGGGGCAGTGGCACTGAAGCTTTCTTT.

To note about this clone: Other DNA sequences from this sample encode an identical CDR3 as well. The J gene is TRBJ1-6, the V gene TRBV4-3; D is unresolved. Germline CDR1 reads LGHNA; CDR2 reads YSLEER. The V end lost 3 bases, the J end lost 0 bases, and 9 bases lay between the germline ends. CDR3 size: 16 residues. Written as DNA, the CDR3 is TGCGCCAGCAGCCAGGCTCAGAGCTCCTATAATTCACCCCTCCACTTT. Protein product: CASSQAQSSYNSPLHF.

The chain has TRBV6-1 and TRBJ1-2; TRBD1 aligns across 7 bases. CDR3 length equals 17 residues. Germline V gene sequence: CDR1 MNHNS, CDR2 SASEGT. Trimming at V came to 1 base and at J to 4 bases, leaving 12 bases not matched to a gene. The CDR3 nucleotides are TGTGCCAGCAGTGAAGAACCGACAGGGATTCGTGCCTATGGCTACACCTTC. Translated, it gives CASSEEPTGIRAYGYTF.

The chain uses TRBV11-3 and TRBJ2-5, with TRBD2 identical over 7 bases. The germline V gene has CDR1 SGHNT and CDR2 YENEEA. Losses at the gene ends were 6 bases for V and 4 bases for J; bases not matched to a gene: 14. The CDR3 consists of 16 residues. The CDR3 loop is CASSQSGRGKRETQYF. Written as DNA, the CDR3 is TGTGCCAGCAGTCAATCAGGGCGGGGGAAGAGAGAGACCCAGTACTTC. The full variable domain, rest sourced from reference TRBV11-3 and TRBJ2-5, is EAGVVQSPRYKIIEKKQPVAFWCNPISGHNTLYWYLQNLGQGPELLIRYENEEAVDDSQLPKDRFSAERLKGVDSTLKIQPAELGDSAVYLCASSQSGRGKRETQYFGPGTRLLVL.

Note on this clone: Other DNA sequences in the sample encode the same CDR3. The gene calls are TRBV28 and TRBJ1-2; 7 bases fit TRBD1. CDR1 and CDR2 (germline): MDHEN, SYDVKM. V lost 4 bases, J lost 4 bases, and 3 bases stayed unmatched. The length of the CDR3 is 13 residues. The CDR3 is CASSSRDSYGYTF. Here the CDR3 DNA reads TGTGCCAGCAGTTCCCGGGACAGCTATGGCTACACCTTC.

The chain joins TRBV7-9 to TRBJ2-1; 8 positions agree with TRBD2. The CDR3 runs to 19 residues. Looked up from germline, CDR1 is SEHNR and CDR2 is FQNEAQ (reference sequence). V was pared by 0 bases and J by 0 bases, with 10 bases of the junction left unmatched. The CDR3: CASSLAWFGRGNSYNEQFF. Written as DNA, the CDR3 is TGTGCCAGCAGCTTAGCATGGTTCGGGAGGGGAAACTCCTACAATGAGCAGTTCTTC. The full variable domain, rest sourced from reference TRBV7-9 and TRBJ2-1, is DTGVSQNPRHKITKRGQNVTFRCDPISEHNRLYWYRQTLGQGPEFLTYFQNEAQLEKSRLLSDRFSAERPKGSFSTLEIQRTEQGDSAMYLCASSLAWFGRGNSYNEQFFGPGTRLTVL.

The chain uses TRBV10-3 and TRBJ2-5; D ambiguous. Germline-derived CDR1 and CDR2 are ENHRY and SYGVKD. The CDR3 sequence is 14 residues long. V was pared by 6 bases and J by 3 bases, with 14 bases between. The CDR3 DNA follows: TGTGCCATCAGAAATCACGACGGTAAAGAGACCCAGTACTTC. Translation: CAIRNHDGKETQYF.

The gene calls are TRBV7-8 and TRBJ2-3, with 7 bases identical to TRBD1. Germline V gene lookup returns CDR1 SGHVS and CDR2 FQNEAQ. V lost 4 bases to trimming and J lost 0 bases; unmatched junction nucleotides: 7. This CDR3 has 16 residues. CDR3 nucleotides: TGTGCCAGCAGCTCTCCTAGGACAGGTAGCACAGATACGCAGTATTTT. The encoded protein is CASSSPRTGSTDTQYF.

This clone was recorded once. The rearrangement links TRBV4-1 to TRBJ2-3; 8 bases line up with TRBD2. After removal of 4 bases from V and 4 bases from J, the junction contained 10 bases not matched to a gene. The CDR3 loop spans 16 amino acids. Germline loops: CDR1 MGHRA, CDR2 YSYEKL. The CDR3 DNA reads as TGCGCCAGCAGCCGAAGGGAGGCGGGGGGAGCAGATACGCAGTATTTT. Protein sequence: CASSRREAGGADTQYF.

The sample holds one count of this clone. The chain combines TRBV11-2 with TRBJ1-1; 8 bases map to TRBD1. CDR1 and CDR2 from the germline V gene are SGHAT and FQNNGV. The CDR3 runs to 15 residues. The V gene end was trimmed by 4 bases and the J gene end by 11 bases; junction bases not matched to a gene: 15. CDR3 sequence reads: CASSSTPGQAPWAFF. CDR3 coding DNA: TGTGCCAGCAGCTCTACACCGGGACAGGCGCCGTGGGCTTTCTTT. The variable domain in full, with the rest retrieved from reference TRBV11-2 and TRBJ1-1, is EAGVAQSPRYKIIEKRQSVAFWCNPISGHATLYWYQQILGQGPKLLIQFQNNGVVDDSQLPKDRFSAERLKGVDSTLKIQPAKLEDSAVYLCASSSTPGQAPWAFFGQGTRLTVV.

This chain links TRBV4-2 with TRBJ2-7; no clear D gene. CDR3 length: 12 amino acids. The germline gives CDR1 LGHNA, CDR2 YNFKEQ. Trimming removed 0 bases at V and 4 bases at J, with 4 bases between. DNA for the CDR3: TGTGCCAGCAGCCAAGACCAATACGAGCAGTACTTC. Translated: CASSQDQYEQYF.